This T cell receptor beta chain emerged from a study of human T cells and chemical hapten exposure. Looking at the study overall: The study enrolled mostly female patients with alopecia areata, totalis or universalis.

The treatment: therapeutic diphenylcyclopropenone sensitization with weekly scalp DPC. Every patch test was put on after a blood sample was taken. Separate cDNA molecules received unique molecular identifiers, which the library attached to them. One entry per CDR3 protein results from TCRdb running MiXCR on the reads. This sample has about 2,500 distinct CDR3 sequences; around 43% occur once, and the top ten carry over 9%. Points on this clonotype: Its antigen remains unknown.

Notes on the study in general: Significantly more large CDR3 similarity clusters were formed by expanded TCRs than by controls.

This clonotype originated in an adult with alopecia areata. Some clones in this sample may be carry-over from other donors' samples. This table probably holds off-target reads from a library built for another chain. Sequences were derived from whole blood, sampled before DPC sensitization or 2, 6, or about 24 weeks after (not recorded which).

CDR3 sequence (DNA): TGTGCCAGCAGTCCTACAGGGACGCGAGAGACCCAGTACTTC. Amino acid sequence: CASSPTGTRETQYF. This chain uses TRBV7-7 with TRBJ2-5; D may be TRBD1 (6 bases). The ends were cut back, 6 bases at V and 4 bases at J, with 15 bases in the middle. Germline V gene data show CDR1 as SSHAT and CDR2 as FNYEAQ (reference sequence). The CDR3 loop spans 14 amino acids.